Listed here is a single T cell receptor beta chain. A much larger clone differs by one base, so this may be a read error. Germline V gene lookup returns CDR1 SGHDT and CDR2 YYEEEE. This CDR3 region has 15 residues. V was cut by 4 bases and J by 3 bases, with 16 bases left in between. Using a J-beta primer mix together with a sample-barcoded 5' primer, a second PCR was run for roughly 7 to 12 cycles. Using its own MiXCR run on the 5' RACE reads, TCRdb lists one record per CDR3 protein. The sample shows hundreds of thousands of distinct CDR3 sequences, 32% of them seen only once. These data belong to a study of blood T cells in healthy people across ages.

The receptor was isolated from a woman aged 80 or over in good health. Sequenced material: blood. This chain links TRBV5-6 with TRBJ1-2; D gene ambiguous. The CDR3 sequence is CASSRSGLLDYGYTF. The DNA for the CDR3 is TGTGCCAGCAGCCGCTCCGGACTTCTGGACTATGGCTACACCTTC.